The 31 T cell receptor beta chains below were found in one sample sequenced in a study of T cell responses to AZD1222 COVID-19 vaccine. Profiling relied on immunoSEQ multiplex PCR, and the TCRdb table lists in-frame clones only, not all of them. The sample carries tens of thousands of clones, roughly 86% recorded once. Sample: peripheral blood, taken on day 0 of MenACWY control vaccination. The receptors shown here come from an adult in good health.

This chain joins TRBV6-5 and TRBJ1-3; D not certain. Trimming pared 3 bases from V and 0 bases from J, leaving 9 bases between. Germline CDR1 and CDR2: MNHEY and SVGAGI. The CDR3 loop spans 15 amino acids. CDR3 sequence: CASSYAGLSGNTIYF. CDR3 in DNA: TGTGCCAGCAGTTATGCAGGCCTCTCTGGAAACACCATATATTTT.

CDR3 nucleotide sequence: TGTGCCAGCAGCCTAAATCCGGGCTACGAGCAGTACTTC. It translates to CASSLNPGYEQYF. The chain combines TRBV13 with TRBJ2-7; D call uncertain. CDR1 is PRHDT, CDR2 FYEKMQ, per germline (reference sequence). V was pared by 5 bases and J by 3 bases, with 11 bases between. The CDR3 sequence is 13 residues long.

The chain uses TRBV5-1 and TRBJ1-1; D may be TRBD1 (5 bases). This CDR3 spans 14 amino acids. Germline V gene data show CDR1 as SGHRS and CDR2 as YFSETQ. V shed 1 base and J shed 1 base, with 8 bases lying between them. CDR3 DNA sequence: TGCGCCAGCAGCTTGACCGGGGGGAACACTGAAGCTTTCTTT. Encoded protein: CASSLTGGNTEAFF.

This clone occurred once. The J gene is TRBJ1-4, the V gene TRBV25-1; possibly TRBD1 for D (6 bases). The CDR3 loop spans 15 amino acids. Germline CDR1 MGHDK, CDR2 SYGVNS. V lost 9 bases, J lost 5 bases, and 19 bases lay in between. For the CDR3, the DNA is TGTGCCAGTAGTACCCGGGGGGCGGGAAATGAAAAACTGTTTTTT. Its protein product is CASSTRGAGNEKLFF.

This chain uses TRBV4-1 with TRBJ1-1; unclear D gene. The CDR3 contains 14 residues. Germline V gene data show CDR1 as MGHRA and CDR2 as YSYEKL. V gave up 3 bases and J gave up 1 base, with 9 bases separating them. CDR3 protein: CASSQGGGNTEAFF. CDR3 sequence (DNA): TGCGCCAGCAGCCAGGGCGGAGGGAACACTGAAGCTTTCTTT.

CDR3 protein: CASSWTDGNTEAFF. CDR3 sequence (DNA): TGTGCCAGCAGCTGGACAGACGGGAACACTGAAGCTTTCTTT. The chain is built from TRBV7-2 and TRBJ1-1; possibly TRBD1 for D (6 bases). There are 14 residues in the CDR3. Looked up from germline, CDR1 is SGHTA and CDR2 is FQGNSA. Trimming cost V 4 bases and J 1 base, with 10 bases left between them.

The J gene is TRBJ1-5, the V gene TRBV28; 8 bases match TRBD1. V shed 5 bases, J shed 2 bases, and the junction held 8 bases outside the gene matches. This CDR3 is 16 amino acids long. The germline V gene encodes CDR1 MDHEN and CDR2 SYDVKM. The CDR3 reads CASSANGQGGNQPQHF. The DNA for the CDR3 is TGTGCCAGCAGTGCCAACGGACAGGGAGGCAATCAGCCCCAGCATTTT.

This chain joins TRBV21-1 and TRBJ1-3; the table's D call, TRBD1, has no DNA check behind it. TRBV21-1 is a recognized pseudogene. The CDR3 covers 13 residues. CDR3 in DNA: TGTGCCAGCGACAGGCCCTCTGGAAACACCATATATTTT. Translation gives CASDRPSGNTIYF.

This chain connects TRBV19 to TRBJ1-2; 8 positions agree with TRBD1. This CDR3 contains 14 residues. The germline gives CDR1 LNHDA, CDR2 SQIVND (reference sequence). V was pared by 8 bases and J by 4 bases, with 9 bases of the junction left unmatched. The CDR3 bases are TGTGCCAGTGAACTCCGACAGGGGATCTATGGCTACACCTTC. Translation gives CASELRQGIYGYTF.

V gene TRBV7-2 combines with J gene TRBJ2-3, with 12 bases identical to TRBD2. Germline V gene lookup returns CDR1 SGHTA and CDR2 FQGNSA. Unmatched junction bases numbered 3, after V lost 4 bases and J lost 1 base. CDR3 length: 16 residues. CDR3 nucleotide sequence: TGTGCCAGCAGCTCTCGACTAGCGGGGGGCACAGATACGCAGTATTTT. This translates into CASSSRLAGGTDTQYF.

The CDR3 loop reads CASSWLHRANEKLFF. The CDR3 nucleotides are TGTGCCAGCAGCTGGTTACATCGGGCGAATGAAAAACTGTTTTTT. The chain recombines TRBV5-6 with TRBJ1-4; no clear D. The CDR3 is made up of 15 amino acids. The germline CDR1 and CDR2 sequences are SGHDT and YYEEEE. V was trimmed by 3 bases and J by 5 bases, leaving 14 bases between them.

In regard to this clone: Other DNA sequences in this specimen translate into the identical CDR3. The V and J genes are TRBV7-2 and TRBJ2-3, with a possible D match to TRBD2 (7 bases). Germline V gives CDR1 SGHTA, CDR2 FQGNSA. The CDR3 length is 14 residues. Trimming took 6 bases from V and 1 from J, leaving 11 bases between them. CDR3 coding DNA: TGTGCCAGCAGGGGGGGGCCAGGCACAGATACGCAGTATTTT. Amino acids: CASRGGPGTDTQYF.

This rearrangement joins TRBV5-6 to TRBJ1-5; D is uncertain. The CDR3 sequence is 12 residues long. Trimming left V 3 bases short and J 5 bases short, with 6 bases between. Germline CDR1 reads SGHDT; CDR2 reads YYEEEE. The CDR3 spells CASSSLDQPQHF. The CDR3, as DNA: TGTGCCAGCAGCTCCCTCGATCAGCCCCAGCATTTT.

The genes are TRBV30 and TRBJ1-4, with TRBD1 as a possible D gene (5 bases). This CDR3 has 15 amino acids. Per germline, CDR1 GTSNPN and CDR2 SVGIG (reference sequence). Trimming cost V 0 bases and J 8 bases, with 16 bases left between them. CDR3 in amino acids: CAWSVGSGGGEKLFF. CDR3 in DNA: TGTGCCTGGAGTGTAGGGTCCGGGGGGGGAGAAAAACTGTTTTTT. The variable domain in full, with the rest retrieved from reference TRBV30 and TRBJ1-4, is SQTIHQWPATLVQPVGSPLSLECTVEGTSNPNLYWYRQAAGRGLQLLFYSVGIGQISSEVPQNLSASRPQDRQFILSSKKLLLSDSGFYLCAWSVGSGGGEKLFFGSGTQLSVL.

This chain uses TRBV7-8 with TRBJ1-2; D is possibly TRBD1 (6 bases). The germline CDR1 and CDR2 sequences are SGHVS and FQNEAQ. This CDR3 spans 13 amino acids. V dropped 5 bases and J dropped 6 bases, with 13 bases sitting between them. CDR3 coding DNA: TGTGCCAGCAGCCAGGCAGGGGAGGATGGCTACACCTTC. Translating it yields CASSQAGEDGYTF. Filled out from reference TRBV7-8 and TRBJ1-2, the complete variable domain reads GAGVSQSPRYKVAKRGQDVALRCDPISGHVSLFWYQQALGQGPEFLTYFQNEAQLDKSGLPSDRFFAERPEGSVSTLKIQRTQQEDSAVYLCASSQAGEDGYTFGSGTRLTVV.

With respect to this clone: One junction end disagrees with the germline gene, perhaps due to a read error. The rearrangement joins TRBV7-9 to TRBJ2-3; D not resolved. Germline CDR1 reads SEHNR; CDR2 reads FQNEAQ (reference sequence). This CDR3 region has 15 residues. CDR3 residues: CASSIALGATDTQYF. CDR3 coding DNA: TGTGCCAGCAGCATAGCCCTAGGCGCCACAGATACGCAGTATTTT.

The chain joins TRBV7-8 to TRBJ2-7; TRBD1 might be the D (5 bases). The CDR3 extends over 13 amino acids. Trimming pared 1 base from V and 5 bases from J, leaving 9 bases between. CDR1 and CDR2 from the germline V gene are SGHVS and FQNEAQ. Here the CDR3 DNA reads TGTGCCAGCAGCTTAGTCTCAGGGAACGAGCAGTACTTC. As protein: CASSLVSGNEQYF.

The table lists this clone with a few counts. The rearrangement links TRBV11-2 to TRBJ2-7, with a tentative D call TRBD1 (6 bases). V was clipped by 1 base and J by 2 bases, with 9 bases between them. Germline V gene lookup returns CDR1 SGHAT and CDR2 FQNNGV. This CDR3 has 14 residues. The CDR3 coding sequence is TGTGCCAGCAGCTTAGGAAAGGGGGCCTACGAGCAGTACTTC. Translating it yields CASSLGKGAYEQYF.

This clone was seen once. The V gene is TRBV1, the J gene TRBJ1-2; the table's D call, TRBD1, has no DNA check behind it. TRBV1 is described as a pseudogene. This CDR3 is 13 amino acids long. CDR3 bases: TGCACCAGTGGACAGGGAGAGAACTATGGCTACACCTTC. This gives the protein CTSGQGENYGYTF.

The chain links TRBV15 to TRBJ2-4; 7 bases line up with TRBD1. Trimming at V came to 1 base and at J to 2 bases, leaving 11 bases not matched to a gene. CDR1 is LNHNV and CDR2 is YYDKDF in the germline V gene (reference sequence). The CDR3 is made up of 18 amino acids. CDR3 amino acids: CATSRASGGSLPKNIQYF. CDR3 DNA: TGTGCCACCAGCAGAGCCTCAGGGGGAAGTCTCCCCAAAAACATTCAGTACTTC. The full variable domain, with the rest looked up from reference TRBV15 and TRBJ2-4, is DAMVIQNPRYQVTQFGKPVTLSCSQTLNHNVMYWYQQKSSQAPKLLFHYYDKDFNNEADTPDNFQSRRPNTSFCFLDIRSPGLGDTAMYLCATSRASGGSLPKNIQYFGAGTRLSVL.

V usage is TRBV28 and J usage is TRBJ2-4; 9 bases are a match to TRBD1. This CDR3 region has 15 residues. V lost 3 bases and J lost 1; bases outside the gene matches: 1. Germline V lookup: CDR1 MDHEN, CDR2 SYDVKM. The CDR3 loop is CASSFGTGAKNIQYF. The CDR3 DNA reads as TGTGCCAGCAGTTTCGGGACAGGGGCCAAAAACATTCAGTACTTC.

The genes are TRBV6-6 and TRBJ2-3; no firm D call. The ends were cut back, 8 bases at V and 4 bases at J, with 10 bases in the middle. CDR1 MNHNY and CDR2 SVGAGI come from the germline V gene (reference sequence). The CDR3 is 12 amino acids. The CDR3 sequence is CASLDRPDTQYF. CDR3 coding DNA: TGTGCCAGCCTGGATCGTCCAGATACGCAGTATTTT.

The chain links TRBV2 to TRBJ1-6; D may be TRBD1 (6 bases). Trimming shortened V by 6 bases and J by 4 bases, and 16 bases separated the two germline ends. Germline assignment: CDR1 SNHLY and CDR2 FYNNEI. This CDR3 is built from 16 residues. Written as DNA, the CDR3 is TGTGCCAGCAGGGGGGCAACGACCTCTTATAATTCACCCCTCCACTTT. It codes for CASRGATTSYNSPLHF. The whole variable domain, filled in from reference TRBV2 and TRBJ1-6, reads EPEVTQTPSHQVTQMGQEVILRCVPISNHLYFYWYRQILGQKVEFLVSFYNNEISEKSEIFDDQFSVERPDGSNFTLKIRSTKLEDSAMYFCASRGATTSYNSPLHFGNGTRLTVT.

This chain joins TRBV7-2 and TRBJ2-1, with 7 bases fitting TRBD2. The CDR3 is 16 amino acids. Germline V CDR1 and CDR2: SGHTA, FQGNSA. The junction had 12 bases not matched to a gene; V was cut back by 6 bases and J by 4 bases. CDR3 protein: CASRLGASGVYNEQFF. The CDR3 region has the DNA TGTGCCAGCAGGCTAGGGGCCAGCGGGGTATACAATGAGCAGTTCTTC. Variable domain in full (rest from reference TRBV7-2 and TRBJ2-1): GAGVSQSPSNKVTEKGKDVELRCDPISGHTALYWYRQSLGQGLEFLIYFQGNSAPDKSGLPSDRFSAERTGGSVSTLTIQRTQQEDSAVYLCASRLGASGVYNEQFFGPGTRLTVL.

This sequence joins TRBV19 and TRBJ2-7, with D perhaps given as TRBD1 or TRBD2 (6 bases each). This CDR3 spans 13 amino acids. The ends were cut back, 6 bases at V and 2 bases at J, with 11 bases in the middle. From germline, CDR1 is LNHDA and CDR2 SQIVND (reference sequence). CDR3 protein: CASRPRGAYEQYF. DNA for the CDR3: TGTGCCAGTAGGCCAAGGGGGGCCTACGAGCAGTACTTC.

The rearrangement uses TRBV11-3 and TRBJ1-3; D gene unclear. Germline V gives CDR1 SGHNT, CDR2 YENEEA. Trimming took off 1 base at V and 0 bases at J, with 4 bases between the two ends. This CDR3 is built from 14 residues. CDR3 nucleotide sequence: TGTGCCAGCAGCTTAGTACCCTCTGGAAACACCATATATTTT. This sequence encodes CASSLVPSGNTIYF.

This clone was picked up a small number of times. This chain links TRBV11-3 with TRBJ2-2, with D possibly TRBD2 on 5 matching bases. From germline, CDR1 is SGHNT and CDR2 YENEEA. V lost 2 bases and J lost 2, with 9 bases in between. The CDR3 sequence is 15 residues long. CDR3 sequence (DNA): TGTGCCAGCAGCTTATCCGGGGTAAACACCGGGGAGCTGTTTTTT. Translating it yields CASSLSGVNTGELFF. Based on the CDR3 plus reference TRBV11-3 and TRBJ2-2, the full variable domain is EAGVVQSPRYKIIEKKQPVAFWCNPISGHNTLYWYLQNLGQGPELLIRYENEEAVDDSQLPKDRFSAERLKGVDSTLKIQPAELGDSAVYLCASSLSGVNTGELFFGEGSRLTVL.

J is TRBJ2-5 and V is TRBV3-1 (or the pseudogene TRBV3-2), with D hard to call. Germline assignment: CDR1 LGHDT and CDR2 YNNKEL (reference sequence). The CDR3 runs to 13 residues. The ends were cut back, 1 base at V and 4 bases at J, with 7 bases in the middle. CDR3 region: CASSQGQRETQYF. The CDR3 DNA sequence: TGTGCCAGCAGCCAAGGACAACGAGAGACCCAGTACTTC.

The J gene is TRBJ1-6, the V gene TRBV5-1; TRBD1 might be the D (5 bases). V was clipped by 3 bases and J by 5 bases, with 12 bases between them. CDR3 length: 15 amino acids. CDR1 is SGHRS, CDR2 YFSETQ, per germline. The CDR3 DNA reads as TGCGCCAGCAGCTCGAACCCAGGGAATAATTCACCCCTCCACTTT. Residues: CASSSNPGNNSPLHF.

This clone was detected once. This chain uses TRBV5-1 with TRBJ2-7; 11 bases map to TRBD2. This CDR3 has 16 residues. V lost 0 bases, J lost 6 bases, and 8 bases stayed unmatched. Germline CDR1 reads SGHRS; CDR2 reads YFSETQ. CDR3 residues: CASSLGLAGGLFEQYF. CDR3 DNA: TGCGCCAGCAGCTTGGGCCTAGCGGGGGGTCTTTTCGAGCAGTACTTC.

The chain employs TRBV7-8 and TRBJ2-7, with D hard to call. The CDR3 spans 13 residues. With 5 bases removed from V and 9 bases from J, the gap between germline ends came to 17 bases. Germline V gives CDR1 SGHVS, CDR2 FQNEAQ. The CDR3 bases are TGTGCCAGCAGCCGCGGACCGACGGTGGTGCAGTACTTC. It yields the protein CASSRGPTVVQYF. Together with reference TRBV7-8 and TRBJ2-7, the CDR3 gives the full variable domain: GAGVSQSPRYKVAKRGQDVALRCDPISGHVSLFWYQQALGQGPEFLTYFQNEAQLDKSGLPSDRFFAERPEGSVSTLKIQRTQQEDSAVYLCASSRGPTVVQYFGPGTRLTVT.